The present T cell receptor (beta chain) was sequenced within a study of Ad26.COV2.S vaccination and SARS-CoV-2 variants. Method: immunoSEQ multiplex PCR; TCRdb's copy keeps in-frame clones and lacks some. The sample has approximately 420,000 clones, roughly 88% seen once. The CDR3 runs 11 residues. V lost 9 bases to trimming and J lost 9 bases, with 11 bases between them. Looked up from germline, CDR1 is KGHDR and CDR2 is SFDVKD. Noted treatment: roughly 20 received Ad26.COV2.S at low or high dose, single or two shots; about 5 received placebo; per-sample allocation not given. At day 63 after the first vaccine or placebo injection, samples were drawn.

The chain is built from TRBV24-1 and TRBJ2-1; D tentatively reads TRBD1 or TRBD2 (5 bases each). The source is a person between 18 and 65 years old who received the Ad26.COV2.S COVID-19 vaccine or a placebo. Specimen: peripheral blood, collected in a trial of Ad26.COV2.S vaccine versus placebo. For the CDR3, the DNA is TGTGCCACCGGGGACGGCAGTGAGCAGTTCTTC. The encoded protein is CATGDGSEQFF.